This T cell receptor beta chain derives from a study of T cells in Graves' hyperthyroidism and ophthalmopathy. Only a few counts were recorded for this clonotype. Its target is not known. Trimming at V came to 3 bases and at J to 4 bases, leaving 7 bases not matched to a gene. The CDR3 is made up of 15 amino acids. With duration under 3 months, ophthalmopathy was active: Clinical Activity Score at least 3, NOSPECS at least 4. General study results and limits: Ophthalmopathy was separated from stable hyperthyroidism by a 13 V-J model. Ophthalmopathy was identified by the model a median 6.5 months ahead of onset.

Regions amplified from RNA transcripts were the TCR beta CDR3 regions. First-round RT-PCR of the TCR CDR3 relied on the HTBI primer set. TCRdb called the multiplex PCR reads again in MiXCR, with one record for every CDR3 protein. Found here are about 270,000 distinct CDR3 sequences, about 20% of them singletons; the top ten hold 50% to 75%. The sequenced material came from blood. This clonotype was obtained from a man aged 25-45 years with Graves' ophthalmopathy. The chain employs TRBV12-3 or TRBV12-4 and TRBJ1-2; 8 bases are a match to TRBD1. Here the CDR3 reads CASSLGDRMVYGYTF. The CDR3 DNA sequence: TGTGCCAGCAGTTTGGGGGACAGGATGGTCTATGGCTACACCTTC.